What follows are 25 T cell receptor beta chains derived from one specimen sequenced in a study of shared clonotypes between healthy human individuals. Naive CD8 populations comprised CD45RO-negative cells positively selected for CCR7, excluding terminally differentiated effector memory CD45RA+ cells. Measured with immunoSEQ multiplex PCR; TCRdb has only the in-frame clones, and not every one. Among millions of clones listed, about 95% were seen once. Source material: naive CD8+ T cells sorted from blood. These receptor sequences come from a man between 18 and 29 years old in good health.

The genes are TRBV4-2 and TRBJ2-3; D possibly corresponds to TRBD1 (6 bases). This CDR3 contains 16 residues. CDR1 is LGHNA and CDR2 is YNFKEQ in the germline V gene. V was shortened by 0 bases and J by 3 bases, with 13 bases between the two germline ends. For the CDR3, the DNA is TGTGCCAGCAGCCAAGAGGCAGGGGTAACAACAGATACGCAGTATTTT. It encodes CASSQEAGVTTDTQYF.

The CDR3, as DNA: TGTGCCAGCAGTATCCTCGTGGCCACTGGGGAGCAGTTCTTC. Translated, it gives CASSILVATGEQFF. The V gene is TRBV27, the J gene TRBJ2-1; no definite D call. Trimming took 5 bases from V and 10 from J, leaving 18 bases between them. Germline V gene lookup returns CDR1 MNHEY and CDR2 SMNVEV (reference sequence). This CDR3 comprises 14 residues.

A note on this clone: The identical CDR3 is also encoded by other nucleotide sequences in the sample. The gene calls are TRBV9 and TRBJ2-3; 7 nucleotides line up with TRBD2. Trimming cost V 0 bases and J 0 bases; bases outside gene matches: 4. Per germline, CDR1 SGDLS and CDR2 YYNGEE. The CDR3 runs to 16 residues. The chain's CDR3 is CASSVGAGASTDTQYF. In DNA, the CDR3 is TGTGCCAGCAGCGTAGGGGCGGGAGCTAGCACAGATACGCAGTATTTT.

The V call is TRBV27, the J call TRBJ2-1; 13 bases align to TRBD2. Trimming cost V 6 bases and J 11 bases; bases outside gene matches: 10. Germline V gives CDR1 MNHEY, CDR2 SMNVEV (reference sequence). This CDR3 comprises 15 residues. CDR3 residues: CASRNAGLAGLKQFF. The CDR3 DNA is TGTGCCAGCAGGAACGCGGGACTAGCGGGATTGAAGCAGTTCTTC.

DNA of the CDR3: TGTGCCAGCAGCTTATTGTGGGGGCCCGGCAATGAGCAGTTCTTC. Protein product: CASSLLWGPGNEQFF. The chain is built from TRBV11-2 and TRBJ2-1; possibly TRBD1 for D (6 bases). This CDR3 spans 15 amino acids. V was clipped by 2 bases and J by 6 bases, with 14 bases between them. Germline V gives CDR1 SGHAT, CDR2 FQNNGV. The variable domain in full, completed from reference TRBV11-2 and TRBJ2-1, reads EAGVAQSPRYKIIEKRQSVAFWCNPISGHATLYWYQQILGQGPKLLIQFQNNGVVDDSQLPKDRFSAERLKGVDSTLKIQPAKLEDSAVYLCASSLLWGPGNEQFFGPGTRLTVL.

The rearrangement joins TRBV5-6 to TRBJ1-1; D unresolved. V gave up 2 bases and J gave up 5 bases, with 13 bases separating them. This CDR3 contains 14 residues. Germline V gene lookup returns CDR1 SGHDT and CDR2 YYEEEE. CDR3 sequence reads: CASSLGYGPTEAFF. In nucleotides, the CDR3 is TGTGCCAGCAGCTTAGGGTATGGTCCTACTGAAGCTTTCTTT.

This rearrangement joins TRBV13 to TRBJ1-4, with a possible D match to TRBD1 (5 bases). V was trimmed by 5 bases and J by 7 bases, leaving 17 bases between them. This CDR3 has 15 residues. Germline CDR1 is PRHDT and CDR2 is FYEKMQ (reference sequence). In DNA form, the CDR3 reads TGTGCCAGCAGCCCGCGGGGGGACGGAGGTGAAAAACTGTTTTTT. Translated: CASSPRGDGGEKLFF.

The rearrangement links TRBV4-2 to TRBJ2-1, with TRBD2 matching 8 bases. The V segment lost 1 base and the J segment 4 bases; nucleotides outside the gene matches: 6. This CDR3 is built from 16 residues. The germline gives CDR1 LGHNA, CDR2 YNFKEQ. The CDR3 DNA reads TGTGCCAGCAGCCAAGTGGCGGGGGGCGAATACAATGAGCAGTTCTTC. Amino acid sequence: CASSQVAGGEYNEQFF.

The V gene is TRBV30, the J gene TRBJ2-7, with D perhaps matching TRBD2 (5 bases). The CDR3 spans 11 residues. CDR1 is GTSNPN, CDR2 SVGIG, per germline (reference sequence). V lost 2 bases and J lost 7, with 9 bases in between. DNA of the CDR3: TGTGCCTGGAGTACACCGGGGGAGCAGTACTTC. Translating it yields CAWSTPGEQYF.

CDR3: CASSSHRGVSYNSPLHF. In DNA, the CDR3 is TGTGCCAGCAGCTCACACAGGGGTGTTTCCTATAATTCACCCCTCCACTTT. The rearrangement links TRBV7-2 to TRBJ1-6; 7 nucleotides match TRBD1. Germline loops: CDR1 SGHTA, CDR2 FQGNSA. This CDR3 region has 17 residues. The V and J ends lost 4 bases and 1 base, in that order; junction bases with no gene match: 7.

To note about this clone: The germline gene is not matched at one end of the junction; a read error may be the cause. Other nucleotide sequences from this sample produce the same CDR3. The chain has TRBV2 and TRBJ1-4, with 9 bases matching TRBD1. Germline CDR1 is SNHLY and CDR2 is FYNNEI. This CDR3 region has 15 residues. The CDR3 spells CASSEGQGWNEKLFF. CDR3 DNA sequence: TGTGCCAGCAGTGAGGGACAGGGATGGAATGAGAAACTGTTTTTT.

The J gene is TRBJ1-5, the V gene TRBV2; weak D call: TRBD1 (5 bases). This CDR3 region has 15 residues. V was cut by 1 base and J by 1 base, with 8 bases left in between. Germline-derived CDR1 and CDR2 are SNHLY and FYNNEI. The CDR3 DNA reads as TGTGCCAGCAGTGAAGTGGGGGGGAGCAATCAGCCCCAGCATTTT. It yields the protein CASSEVGGSNQPQHF.

The V call is TRBV4-1, the J call TRBJ2-7, with D tentatively TRBD2 (5 bases). The CDR3 covers 17 residues. The germline V gene has CDR1 MGHRA and CDR2 YSYEKL. Trimming removed 4 bases at V and 3 bases at J, with 22 bases between. CDR3 nucleotides: TGCGCCAGCAGCCTGTCCTACGAGGGCTCCCTATACTACGAGCAGTACTTC. As protein: CASSLSYEGSLYYEQYF.

The genes are TRBV9 and TRBJ2-7, with 11 nucleotides matching TRBD2. CDR1 is SGDLS, CDR2 YYNGEE, per germline. This CDR3 is built from 16 residues. The V gene end was trimmed by 3 bases and the J gene end by 4 bases; junction bases not matched to a gene: 9. The CDR3 reads CASSAASGTSGYEQYF. Written as DNA, the CDR3 is TGTGCCAGCAGCGCCGCTTCCGGGACTAGCGGATACGAGCAGTACTTC.

The chain has TRBV13 and TRBJ2-1, with D tentatively TRBD1 or TRBD2 (5 bases each). Per germline, CDR1 PRHDT and CDR2 FYEKMQ (reference sequence). This CDR3 spans 13 amino acids. Trimming cost V 5 bases and J 5 bases, with 10 bases left between them. This chain's CDR3 is CASSKGRDNEQFF. As DNA, the CDR3 is TGTGCCAGCAGCAAGGGGAGAGACAATGAGCAGTTCTTC.

The J gene is TRBJ2-1, the V gene TRBV27; 11 bases are shared with TRBD2. The CDR3 length is 15 residues. Trimming took 5 bases from V and 3 from J; bases not matched to a gene: 3. Germline V gene sequence: CDR1 MNHEY, CDR2 SMNVEV (reference sequence). In DNA form, the CDR3 reads TGTGCCAGCAGTACTAGCGGGGGAAACTACAATGAGCAGTTCTTC. Protein: CASSTSGGNYNEQFF.

This CDR3 reads CASSSRGADEQFF. CDR3 nucleotides: TGTGCCAGCAGCTCGCGGGGGGCTGATGAGCAGTTCTTC. The chain is built from TRBV9 and TRBJ2-1; 8 bases map to TRBD2. The CDR3 is 13 residues long. Germline CDR1 is SGDLS and CDR2 is YYNGEE. Trimming removed 4 bases from V and 8 bases from J; junction bases left unmatched: 5.

This rearrangement joins TRBV4-2 to TRBJ2-5; 11 nucleotides match TRBD2. The J segment lost 4 bases and the V segment lost 3 bases, leaving 10 bases of the junction unmatched. The CDR3 is 17 residues long. In germline, CDR1 is LGHNA, CDR2 YNFKEQ. The CDR3 coding sequence is TGTGCCAGCAGCCAGGTCTTAGCGGGGGGGCCTGCAGAGACCCAGTACTTC. Its protein product is CASSQVLAGGPAETQYF.

The V gene is TRBV27, the J gene TRBJ2-7, with 8 positions matching TRBD2. CDR1 and CDR2 from the germline V gene are MNHEY and SMNVEV (reference sequence). This CDR3 spans 15 amino acids. V dropped 6 bases and J dropped 4; count of bases not matched to a gene: 11. This chain's CDR3 is CASSPTGTSNYEQYF. The CDR3 DNA reads TGTGCCAGCAGCCCTACCGGGACTAGTAATTACGAGCAGTACTTC.

The CDR3 here is CASRLAGPQETQYF. DNA of the CDR3: TGTGCCAGTAGACTAGCGGGTCCTCAAGAGACCCAGTACTTC. V and J are TRBV6-1 and TRBJ2-5; 10 bases match TRBD2. The CDR3 covers 14 residues. The V gene end was trimmed by 9 bases and the J gene end by 2 bases; junction bases not matched to a gene: 6. CDR1 and CDR2 from the germline V gene are MNHNS and SASEGT.

This clone was counted a single time. J is TRBJ2-3 and V is TRBV11-3; perhaps TRBD2 as D (6 bases). V lost 3 bases and J lost 2, with 15 bases in between. CDR3 length equals 16 residues. Per germline, CDR1 SGHNT and CDR2 YENEEA. The CDR3 DNA reads as TGTGCCAGCAGCTTCGGGGGAAGCGACATCACAGATACGCAGTATTTT. Protein sequence: CASSFGGSDITDTQYF. The full variable domain, rest sourced from reference TRBV11-3 and TRBJ2-3, is EAGVVQSPRYKIIEKKQPVAFWCNPISGHNTLYWYLQNLGQGPELLIRYENEEAVDDSQLPKDRFSAERLKGVDSTLKIQPAELGDSAVYLCASSFGGSDITDTQYFGPGTRLTVL.

The rearrangement joins TRBV2 to TRBJ2-7; weak D call: TRBD1 (6 bases). The germline gives CDR1 SNHLY, CDR2 FYNNEI. The V gene lost 7 bases and the J gene lost 3 bases, with 13 bases spanning the gap. The length of the CDR3 is 13 residues. CDR3 region: CASMALGGYEQYF. CDR3 DNA sequence: TGTGCCAGCATGGCACTAGGGGGCTACGAGCAGTACTTC.

This chain joins TRBV9 and TRBJ1-1; a possible D gene is TRBD1 (6 bases). Germline lookup yields CDR1 SGDLS and CDR2 YYNGEE. V lost 2 bases and J 0 bases, leaving 11 bases between the germline ends. The CDR3 extends over 15 amino acids. CDR3 sequence: CASSVVTGMNTEAFF. The CDR3 nucleotides are TGTGCCAGCAGCGTGGTGACAGGCATGAACACTGAAGCTTTCTTT.

The chain joins TRBV7-9 to TRBJ1-2; perhaps TRBD1 as D (5 bases). Looked up from germline, CDR1 is SEHNR and CDR2 is FQNEAQ (reference sequence). The CDR3 has 15 amino acids. V was pared by 5 bases and J by 0 bases, with 13 bases between. CDR3 bases: TGTGCCAGCAGCCCCAAGACAGCCCCTAACTATGGCTACACCTTC. It yields the protein CASSPKTAPNYGYTF.

In DNA, the CDR3 is TGTGCCAGCAGTTATAACAGGGTCGGGGAGCTGTTTTTT. This translates into CASSYNRVGELFF. The rearrangement uses TRBV6-6 and TRBJ2-2, with D perhaps matching TRBD1 (6 bases). The CDR3 sequence is 13 residues long. Germline V gene lookup returns CDR1 MNHNY and CDR2 SVGAGI (reference sequence). V lost 3 bases and J lost 7, with 9 bases in between.